Below, 6 T cell receptor beta chains from the same sample are listed, as sequenced in a study of Ad26.COV2.S vaccination and SARS-CoV-2 variants. TCRdb's copy holds only in-frame clones and misses some; the assay was immunoSEQ multiplex PCR. The sample lists over 400,000 clones, about 88% occurring once. Treatment here: roughly 19 received Ad26.COV2.S at low or high dose, single or two shots; 5 received placebo; per-sample allocation not given. Collection of the samples took place on day 63 after the first injection of vaccine or placebo. Sequencing was performed on peripheral blood, taken in a trial of Ad26.COV2.S vaccine versus placebo. The receptors derive from a person aged 18-60 years who received the Ad26.COV2.S COVID-19 vaccine or a placebo.

The chain links TRBV10-3 to TRBJ2-7; D might be TRBD1 (6 bases). CDR3 length equals 12 residues. Germline values: CDR1 ENHRY, CDR2 SYGVKD. The V end was cut by 2 bases, the J end by 6 bases, with 8 bases between. The CDR3 sequence: CAISERGIEQYV. The CDR3 DNA sequence: TGTGCCATCAGTGAGAGGGGGATCGAGCAGTACGTC.

The chain couples TRBV27 to TRBJ2-1, with D uncertain. The CDR3 contains 12 residues. V was pared by 5 bases and J by 2 bases, with 4 bases between. CDR1 is MNHEY and CDR2 is SMNVEV in the germline V gene (reference sequence). The CDR3: CASSNAYNEQFF. The CDR3 DNA follows: TGTGCCAGCAGTAATGCCTACAATGAGCAGTTCTTC.

The chain is built from TRBV10-1 and TRBJ2-7, with 8 bases matching TRBD2. Trimming took 6 bases from V and 3 from J; bases not matched to a gene: 10. The CDR3 runs to 15 residues. Germline V gene lookup returns CDR1 WNHNN and CDR2 SYGVQD (reference sequence). This CDR3 is CASRNSGTDHYEQYV. Here the CDR3 DNA reads TGCGCCAGCAGAAATAGCGGGACGGACCACTACGAGCAGTACGTC.

The chain is built from TRBV7-2 and TRBJ1-4; 7 positions agree with TRBD1. J lost 8 bases, V lost 2 bases, and 2 bases had no gene match. CDR3 length equals 13 residues. Germline V gene sequence: CDR1 SGHTA, CDR2 FQGNSA. CDR3 bases: TGTGCCAGCAGCTTAAGGACAGGCGAAAAACTGTTTTTT. It codes for CASSLRTGEKLFF.

A few counts support this clone. The CDR3 spells CASSMNSPGFQPQHF. CDR3 coding DNA: TGTGCCAGTAGTATGAATAGTCCAGGGTTTCAGCCCCAGCATTTT. This chain connects TRBV19 to TRBJ1-5; D might be TRBD1 (5 bases). Trimming removed 3 bases from V and 6 bases from J, with 15 bases in between. Looked up from germline, CDR1 is LNHDA and CDR2 is SQIVND (reference sequence). The CDR3 loop spans 15 amino acids.

As DNA, the CDR3 is TGTGCCAGCAGCCCCAGGAGGGCCCTGGGGACTGAAGCTTTCTTT. Encoded protein: CASSPRRALGTEAFF. The chain links TRBV5-8 to TRBJ1-1, with D unresolved. V was shortened by 4 bases and J by 5 bases, with 18 bases between the two germline ends. CDR1 is SGHTS and CDR2 is YDEGEE in the germline V gene. This CDR3 comprises 15 residues.